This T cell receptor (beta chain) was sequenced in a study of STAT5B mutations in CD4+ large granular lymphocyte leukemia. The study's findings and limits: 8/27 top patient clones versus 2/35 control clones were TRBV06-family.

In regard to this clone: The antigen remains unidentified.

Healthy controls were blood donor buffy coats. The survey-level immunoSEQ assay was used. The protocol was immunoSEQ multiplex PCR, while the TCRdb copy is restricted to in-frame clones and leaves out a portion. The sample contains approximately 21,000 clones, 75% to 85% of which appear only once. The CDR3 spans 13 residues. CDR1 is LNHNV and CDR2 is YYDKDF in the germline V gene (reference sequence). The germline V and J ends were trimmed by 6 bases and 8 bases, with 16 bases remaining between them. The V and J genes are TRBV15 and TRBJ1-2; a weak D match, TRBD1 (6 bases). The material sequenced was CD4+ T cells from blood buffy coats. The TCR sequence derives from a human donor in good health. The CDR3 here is CATRGTGGGGYTF. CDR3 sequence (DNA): TGTGCCACCAGGGGTACGGGGGGCGGAGGCTACACCTTC. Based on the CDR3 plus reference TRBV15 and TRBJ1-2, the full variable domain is DAMVIQNPRYQVTQFGKPVTLSCSQTLNHNVMYWYQQKSSQAPKLLFHYYDKDFNNEADTPDNFQSRRPNTSFCFLDIRSPGLGDTAMYLCATRGTGGGGYTFGSGTRLTVV.